This T cell receptor beta chain is drawn from a study of radiotherapy plus CTLA-4 blockade in lung cancer. Whole-study context: More than 15% of patients responded objectively, and roughly 30% achieved disease control. Study-wide results and limits: Response was reportedly best predicted by early blood T cell clone dynamics, with interferon-beta. TCR clones of tumor origin grew in blood after radiotherapy plus ipilimumab.

The length of the CDR3 is 15 residues. Losses at the gene ends were 6 bases for V and 0 bases for J; bases not matched to a gene: 6. CDR1 is MNHEY, CDR2 SVGAGI, per germline. About this clone: Its antigen is unidentified.

Libraries were prepared by immunoSEQ multiplex PCR; TCRdb keeps only in-frame clonotypes and omits some of them. The sample lists about 82,000 clones, approximately 79% occurring once. Those with chemo-refractory metastatic non-small-cell lung cancer were treated with focal radiation combined with CTLA-4 blockade using ipilimumab. The source is a human donor with non-small cell lung cancer that progressed on radiotherapy plus ipilimumab. The chain employs TRBV6-5 and TRBJ2-3, with 7 bases aligning to TRBD2. This specimen consisted of peripheral blood, obtained from a patient treated with radiotherapy plus ipilimumab. The CDR3: CASRSSGVSTDTQYF. The CDR3 DNA follows: TGTGCCAGCAGGTCGAGCGGGGTTAGCACAGATACGCAGTATTTT.